The 5 T cell receptor beta chains listed next were all sequenced from one sample in a study of T-cell reconstitution after alpha-beta-depleted transplantation in children. Molecular barcoding with unique molecular identifiers was used for the TCRbeta library. From the PCR reads, TCRdb called clonotypes with MiXCR, one entry per CDR3 protein. This table holds about a million distinct CDR3 sequences, roughly 31% found once. Sequenced here: PBMCs, mostly from graft donor cells, sampled 360 days after TCRalphabeta/CD19-depleted stem cell transplant. All receptors derive from a boy in the first two years of life who had a stem cell transplant for SCID, so the T cells may come from the graft donor.

For the CDR3, the DNA is TGTGCCAGCAGTTACGGCAGGGGGCGGGATGTGAACACTGAAGCTTTCTTT. This gives the protein CASSYGRGRDVNTEAFF. The V call is TRBV6-5, the J call TRBJ1-1; the match to TRBD1 covers 8 bases. In germline, CDR1 is MNHEY, CDR2 SVGAGI. Unmatched junction bases numbered 8, after V lost 2 bases and J lost 0 bases. The CDR3 totals 17 residues.

This clonotype was seen a few times. The chain carries TRBV9 and TRBJ2-3; D possibly corresponds to TRBD1 (7 bases). CDR3 length equals 15 residues. Looked up from germline, CDR1 is SGDLS and CDR2 is YYNGEE. The ends were cut back, 1 base at V and 3 bases at J, with 12 bases in the middle. CDR3 amino acids: CASSVPGGGTDTQYF. CDR3 coding DNA: TGTGCCAGCAGCGTACCAGGGGGAGGAACAGATACGCAGTATTTT.

This clonotype was picked up a small number of times. The gene calls are TRBV12-5 and TRBJ2-2; 7 bases agree with TRBD1. V trimming: 5 bases; J trimming: 1 base; junction bases outside the gene matches: 4. CDR1 and CDR2 from the germline V gene are LGHNT and FRNRAP. The CDR3 loop spans 15 amino acids. The CDR3: CASGLGQLNTGELFF. The CDR3 coding sequence is TGTGCTAGTGGTCTGGGACAGCTGAACACCGGGGAGCTGTTTTTT.

This chain connects TRBV20-1 to TRBJ2-1; TRBD2 matches 7 bases. CDR1 is DFQATT, CDR2 SNEGSKA, per germline (reference sequence). The CDR3 spans 15 residues. V gave up 5 bases and J gave up 5 bases; unmatched junction bases: 12. CDR3 protein: CSAGLYGTINNEQFF. The CDR3 DNA is TGCAGTGCTGGCTTATACGGGACTATCAACAATGAGCAGTTCTTC.

J is TRBJ2-1 and V is TRBV29-1; 9 bases fit TRBD1. Trimming removed 5 bases from V and 4 bases from J; junction bases left unmatched: 9. The CDR3 runs 15 residues. Per germline, CDR1 SQVTM and CDR2 ANQGSEA. CDR3 residues: CSVRGTGNIYNEQFF. DNA of the CDR3: TGCAGCGTTCGGGGGACAGGGAACATTTACAATGAGCAGTTCTTC.